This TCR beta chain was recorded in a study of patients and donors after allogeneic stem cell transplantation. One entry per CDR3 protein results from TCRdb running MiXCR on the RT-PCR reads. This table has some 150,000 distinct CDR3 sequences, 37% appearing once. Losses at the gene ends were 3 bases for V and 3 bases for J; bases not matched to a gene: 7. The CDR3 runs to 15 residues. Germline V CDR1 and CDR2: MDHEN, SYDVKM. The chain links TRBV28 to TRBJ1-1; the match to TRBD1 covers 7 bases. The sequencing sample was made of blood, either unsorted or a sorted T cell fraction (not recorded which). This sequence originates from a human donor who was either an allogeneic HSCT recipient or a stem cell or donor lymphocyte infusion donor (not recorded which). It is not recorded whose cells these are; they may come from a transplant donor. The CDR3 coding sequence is TGTGCCAGCAGTTTGCAGGGGGTTGGTGACACTGAAGCTTTCTTT. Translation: CASSLQGVGDTEAFF.